This T cell receptor (beta chain) was documented in a study of blood T cells in healthy people across ages. Study-level results: Diversity of TCR beta per million T cells declined in a roughly linear way with age. Donor CMV status was unknown, possibly confounding expanded clonotype changes.

Next came a second PCR, run for about 7 to 12 cycles, which used a sample-barcoded 5' primer along with a J-beta primer mix. One entry per CDR3 protein, called by TCRdb with MiXCR from the 5' RACE reads. The sample has 450,000 to 700,000 distinct CDR3 sequences, roughly a quarter seen once. The study recruited healthy Caucasian donors from Russia who were aged about 6 to 100. Roughly 10 milliliters of peripheral blood were drawn from each donor. As regards this clonotype: The antigen remains unidentified.

The CDR3 covers 15 residues. Germline lookup yields CDR1 MNHNY and CDR2 SVGAGI (reference sequence). V shed 6 bases and J 6 bases; nucleotides not matched to a gene: 11. The TCR comes from a woman in her seventies in good health. The sequenced sample was blood. V and J are TRBV6-6 and TRBJ1-2; 9 bases line up with TRBD1. The CDR3 sequence is CASRDGPGQGHGYTF. In DNA form, the CDR3 reads TGTGCCAGCAGAGACGGTCCGGGACAGGGTCATGGCTACACCTTC.